A single sample is the source of the 31 T cell receptor beta chains below, sequenced in a study of Ad26.COV2.S vaccination and SARS-CoV-2 variants. Sequencing was performed with immunoSEQ multiplex PCR; in TCRdb, only in-frame clones are kept and a portion is missing. The sample lists under 300,000 clones, roughly 87% seen once, with less than 3% in the top ten. Treatment specified: roughly 19 received Ad26.COV2.S at low or high dose, single or two shots; 5 received placebo; per-sample allocation not given. Day 63 after the first vaccine or placebo injection was the time point for sampling. Sequencing used peripheral blood, obtained in a trial of Ad26.COV2.S vaccine versus placebo. Every receptor here comes from a person aged 18-65 years who received the Ad26.COV2.S COVID-19 vaccine or a placebo.

This clone was picked up a small number of times. The chain links TRBV29-1 to TRBJ1-1, with D hard to call. V gave up 7 bases and J gave up 0 bases, with 12 bases separating them. The germline V gene has CDR1 SQVTM and CDR2 ANQGSEA. The CDR3 extends over 13 amino acids. CDR3 loop: CSADTVMNTEAFF. The DNA of the CDR3 is TGCAGCGCAGACACAGTTATGAACACTGAAGCTTTCTTT.

As DNA, the CDR3 is TGCGCCAGCAGCTTGAAAATGGCCAATAATTCACCCCTCCACTTT. It encodes CASSLKMANNSPLHF. V usage is TRBV5-1 and J usage is TRBJ1-6; D call uncertain. Germline V gene sequence: CDR1 SGHRS, CDR2 YFSETQ. The CDR3 sequence is 15 residues long. V lost 1 base to trimming and J lost 5 bases, with 10 bases between them.

The rearrangement uses TRBV3-1 (or the pseudogene TRBV3-2) and TRBJ2-3, with D possibly matching TRBD1 (5 bases). Germline V lookup: CDR1 LGHDT, CDR2 YNNKEL (reference sequence). The CDR3 has 12 amino acids. V was shortened by 5 bases and J by 13 bases, with 16 bases between the two germline ends. The CDR3 loop is CASSGVGVQEYF. The CDR3 DNA follows: TGTGCCAGCAGCGGCGTAGGGGTTCAGGAGTATTTT.

The genes are TRBV7-9 and TRBJ2-4; D uncertain. The germline CDR1 and CDR2 sequences are SEHNR and FQNEAQ (reference sequence). This CDR3 spans 18 amino acids. Trimming stripped 0 bases from V and 2 bases from J, with 17 bases between. The CDR3 sequence is CASSLAWNSKDPKNIQYF. CDR3 nucleotide sequence: TGTGCCAGCAGCTTAGCCTGGAACTCCAAGGATCCCAAAAACATTCAGTACTTC.

The chain couples TRBV19 to TRBJ1-6, with D possibly being TRBD1 (6 bases). The CDR3 is 15 amino acids. V shed 1 base and J shed 10 bases, with 14 bases lying between them. CDR1 and CDR2 from the germline V gene are LNHDA and SQIVND (reference sequence). CDR3 in amino acids: CASSIAPGGPSPLHF. The CDR3 DNA reads TGTGCCAGTAGTATAGCCCCCGGGGGCCCGTCACCCCTCCACTTT.

The rearrangement joins TRBV27 to TRBJ2-3; no clear D. This CDR3 spans 13 amino acids. Germline V gene sequence: CDR1 MNHEY, CDR2 SMNVEV (reference sequence). Trimming removed 7 bases from V and 4 bases from J, with 12 bases in between. CDR3 sequence reads: CASKSLASDTQYF. CDR3 in DNA: TGTGCCAGCAAGAGTTTAGCCTCAGATACGCAGTATTTT.

This rearrangement joins TRBV2 to TRBJ1-4; D is perhaps TRBD1 (5 bases). This CDR3 spans 15 amino acids. Germline-derived CDR1 and CDR2 are SNHLY and FYNNEI. V gave up 2 bases and J gave up 7 bases, with 14 bases separating them. As DNA, the CDR3 is TGTGCCAGCAGTGAACCGGTGGGGGTGAGTGAAAAACTGTTTTTT. Protein: CASSEPVGVSEKLFF. Together with reference TRBV2 and TRBJ1-4, the CDR3 gives the full variable domain: EPEVTQTPSHQVTQMGQEVILRCVPISNHLYFYWYRQILGQKVEFLVSFYNNEISEKSEIFDDQFSVERPDGSNFTLKIRSTKLEDSAMYFCASSEPVGVSEKLFFGSGTQLSVL.

The gene calls are TRBV18 and TRBJ2-5; TRBD2 agrees at 10 bases. V was pared by 5 bases and J by 4 bases, with 1 base of the junction left unmatched. Germline lookup yields CDR1 KGHSH and CDR2 LQKENI. CDR3 length: 13 residues. CDR3 loop: CASSSGRAETQYF. The CDR3 nucleotides read TGTGCCAGCTCAAGCGGGAGGGCAGAGACCCAGTACTTC.

The chain joins TRBV28 to TRBJ2-4; TRBD1 matches 7 bases. The CDR3 is 15 amino acids. Trimming cost V 3 bases and J 4 bases; bases outside gene matches: 6. The germline V gene encodes CDR1 MDHEN and CDR2 SYDVKM. The CDR3 loop is CASSFPTGTKNIQYF. Written as DNA, the CDR3 is TGTGCCAGCAGTTTCCCGACAGGGACAAAAAACATTCAGTACTTC.

This chain joins TRBV6-5 and TRBJ1-2; the D gene is possibly TRBD1 (5 bases). V was trimmed by 5 bases and J by 4 bases, leaving 17 bases between them. CDR3 length equals 15 residues. CDR1 MNHEY and CDR2 SVGAGI come from the germline V gene. CDR3 nucleotides: TGTGCCAGCAGTAAACTGGGGGGAAGAGGCTATGGCTACACCTTC. It translates to CASSKLGGRGYGYTF.

This clone was picked up one time. The J gene is TRBJ1-5, the V gene TRBV12-3 or TRBV12-4; 10 bases line up with TRBD1. The CDR3 has 13 amino acids. V was pared by 6 bases and J by 5 bases, with 1 base of the junction left unmatched. The CDR3 is CASRGQGDQPQHF. CDR3 DNA sequence: TGTGCCAGCAGAGGACAGGGGGATCAGCCCCAGCATTTT.

The chain recombines TRBV23-1 with TRBJ2-5; 12 bases align to TRBD2. TRBV23-1 is flagged as an ORF with uncertain function. The CDR3 is 15 amino acids. V lost 4 bases to trimming and J lost 4 bases; unmatched junction nucleotides: 4. CDR3 DNA: TGCGCCAGCAGTCCCGAGACTAGCGGGAGAGAGACCCAGTACTTC. Translating it yields CASSPETSGRETQYF.

V and J are TRBV10-3 and TRBJ2-2, with TRBD1 matching over 9 bases. Germline values: CDR1 ENHRY, CDR2 SYGVKD. The CDR3 is 15 amino acids. Unmatched junction bases numbered 1, after V lost 2 bases and J lost 3 bases. CDR3 sequence: CAISEGTGYTGELFF. CDR3 coding DNA: TGTGCCATCAGTGAGGGGACAGGGTACACCGGGGAGCTGTTTTTT.

This clone was found once. This chain links TRBV12-5 with TRBJ2-3, with 10 bases fitting TRBD2. This CDR3 contains 18 residues. The V gene end was trimmed by 1 base and the J gene end by 2 bases; junction bases not matched to a gene: 9. CDR1 LGHNT and CDR2 FRNRAP come from the germline V gene. Written as DNA, the CDR3 is TGTGCTAGTGGTTTGGGGGCCAGCGGGAGGGCCGACACAGATACGCAGTATTTT. Its translation: CASGLGASGRADTDTQYF. Full variable domain (outside the CDR3, taken from reference TRBV12-5 and TRBJ2-3): DARVTQTPRHKVTEMGQEVTMRCQPILGHNTVFWYRQTMMQGLELLAYFRNRAPLDDSGMPKDRFSAEMPDATLATLKIQPSEPRDSAVYFCASGLGASGRADTDTQYFGPGTRLTVL.

The CDR3 region is CASSLGSSGGALETQYF. The CDR3 DNA reads as TGTGCCAGCAGCTTAGGTTCTAGCGGGGGGGCCCTGGAGACCCAGTACTTC. V gene TRBV11-3 combines with J gene TRBJ2-5; 12 bases align to TRBD2. This CDR3 has 17 residues. V shed 1 base, J shed 5 bases, and the junction held 8 bases outside the gene matches. The germline V gene encodes CDR1 SGHNT and CDR2 YENEEA.

This rearrangement joins TRBV19 to TRBJ1-5; D perhaps matches TRBD1 (5 bases). This CDR3 comprises 16 residues. Germline V gene lookup returns CDR1 LNHDA and CDR2 SQIVND (reference sequence). Trimming left V 2 bases short and J 0 bases short, with 11 bases between. DNA of the CDR3: TGTGCCAGTAGTATACGACAGTACGATAGCAATCAGCCCCAGCATTTT. This sequence encodes CASSIRQYDSNQPQHF. The full variable domain, its missing parts supplied by reference TRBV19 and TRBJ1-5, is DGGITQSPKYLFRKEGQNVTLSCEQNLNHDAMYWYRQDPGQGLRLIYYSQIVNDFQKGDIAEGYSVSREKKESFPLTVTSAQKNPTAFYLCASSIRQYDSNQPQHFGDGTRLSIL.

The V call is TRBV7-8, the J call TRBJ1-3; D remains ambiguous. Germline CDR1 and CDR2: SGHVS and FQNEAQ. The CDR3 covers 14 residues. V dropped 1 base and J dropped 4 bases, with 8 bases sitting between them. CDR3 in amino acids: CASSLVPGGNTIYF. The DNA for the CDR3 is TGTGCCAGCAGCTTAGTACCAGGAGGAAACACCATATATTTT.

The CDR3: CASSDGTDTQYF. The DNA for the CDR3 is TGTGCCAGCAGTGATGGCACAGATACGCAGTATTTT. V gene TRBV6-4 combines with J gene TRBJ2-3; D unresolved. CDR3 length equals 12 residues. V was clipped by 3 bases and J by 1 base, with 2 bases between them. Looked up from germline, CDR1 is MRHNA and CDR2 is SNTAGT.

This chain uses TRBV9 with TRBJ1-6; no definite D call. The V end was cut by 4 bases, the J end by 4 bases, with 12 bases between. The CDR3 has 15 amino acids. Germline V gene data show CDR1 as SGDLS and CDR2 as YYNGEE. The CDR3 DNA reads as TGTGCCAGCAGCCTCCGGACGGGTTATAATTCACCCCTCCACTTT. Encoded protein: CASSLRTGYNSPLHF.

This clone was counted once. The chain is built from TRBV6-2 or TRBV6-3 and TRBJ2-2, with D hard to call. Per germline, CDR1 MNHEY and CDR2 SVGEGT. V dropped 0 bases and J dropped 5 bases, with 4 bases sitting between them. The CDR3 has 13 amino acids. The CDR3 nucleotides are TGTGCCAGCAGTTACTCCTCAACCGGGGAGCTGTTTTTT. Translated: CASSYSSTGELFF.

The table lists this clone with a count of one. The chain combines TRBV4-1 with TRBJ1-4; D remains ambiguous. The germline V and J ends were trimmed by 4 bases and 4 bases, with 13 bases remaining between them. The CDR3 runs to 15 residues. Germline V lookup: CDR1 MGHRA, CDR2 YSYEKL. DNA for the CDR3: TGCGCCAGCAGCCTTGATCGGCGGAATAATGAAAAACTGTTTTTT. Translating gives CASSLDRRNNEKLFF.

The V call is TRBV30, the J call TRBJ2-3; D is perhaps TRBD2 (5 bases). This CDR3 has 12 residues. V lost 3 bases and J lost 5, with 9 bases in between. Looked up from germline, CDR1 is GTSNPN and CDR2 is SVGIG (reference sequence). The CDR3 coding sequence is TGTGCCTGGAGCCCTGGAGGAGATACGCAGTATTTT. As protein: CAWSPGGDTQYF.

This clone was seen just once. The J gene is TRBJ2-7, the V gene TRBV5-6; D is possibly TRBD2 (5 bases). The V and J ends lost 1 base and 2 bases respectively, with 13 bases between them. CDR3 length: 15 residues. Germline V gene data show CDR1 as SGHDT and CDR2 as YYEEEE. The CDR3 sequence: CASSLFRGPAYEQYV. CDR3 coding DNA: TGTGCCAGCAGCTTGTTTCGCGGGCCCGCCTACGAGCAGTACGTC.

This chain uses TRBV4-1 with TRBJ1-2; 7 nucleotides match TRBD1. V lost 3 bases and J lost 6; bases outside the gene matches: 16. This CDR3 spans 17 amino acids. Germline CDR1 MGHRA, CDR2 YSYEKL. As DNA, the CDR3 is TGCGCCAGCAGCCAGAGAGCCCAAATGGGACAGAGAGATGGCTACACCTTC. This codes for CASSQRAQMGQRDGYTF.

The chain carries TRBV4-2 and TRBJ2-7, with a possible D match to TRBD2 (5 bases). CDR3 size: 15 residues. The germline V gene has CDR1 LGHNA and CDR2 YNFKEQ. The germline V and J ends were trimmed by 0 bases and 1 base, with 10 bases remaining between them. This CDR3 reads CASSQEEELSYEQYF. CDR3 bases: TGTGCCAGCAGCCAAGAGGAGGAACTTTCCTACGAGCAGTACTTC.

This clone was seen only a few times. The rearrangement links TRBV27 to TRBJ2-6; D perhaps matches TRBD1 (6 bases). Germline lookup yields CDR1 MNHEY and CDR2 SMNVEV (reference sequence). The ends were cut back, 7 bases at V and 0 bases at J, with 13 bases in the middle. The CDR3 is 16 residues long. The DNA for the CDR3 is TGTGCCAGCACTACCGGGGACATCTCTGGGGCCAACGTCCTGACTTTC. This sequence encodes CASTTGDISGANVLTF.

This chain uses TRBV19 with TRBJ2-7; perhaps TRBD1 as D (8 bases). This CDR3 has 15 residues. Per germline, CDR1 LNHDA and CDR2 SQIVND (reference sequence). V lost 8 bases and J 0 bases, leaving 17 bases between the germline ends. CDR3 sequence: CASSPDREGSYEQYF. The CDR3 DNA is TGTGCCAGTTCCCCGGACAGGGAGGGCTCCTACGAGCAGTACTTC.

This chain connects TRBV15 to TRBJ2-3; no clear D gene. V was pared by 3 bases and J by 6 bases, with 16 bases between. The germline V gene has CDR1 LNHNV and CDR2 YYDKDF (reference sequence). This CDR3 region has 15 residues. The CDR3 sequence: CATSRSDGYRDTQYF. For the CDR3, the DNA is TGTGCCACCAGCAGGTCGGACGGCTACCGTGATACGCAGTATTTT.

The chain uses TRBV20-1 and TRBJ1-5; D ambiguous. The CDR3 extends over 14 amino acids. Germline assignment: CDR1 DFQATT and CDR2 SNEGSKA (reference sequence). Trimming cost V 3 bases and J 4 bases, with 13 bases left between them. The CDR3 DNA sequence: TGCAGTGCTAGTCCTGCCAGAGGAAATCAGCCCCAGCATTTT. This encodes CSASPARGNQPQHF.

The rearrangement links TRBV2 to TRBJ2-1; D is uncertain. Germline CDR1 SNHLY, CDR2 FYNNEI. The CDR3 is 14 residues long. V was trimmed by 7 bases and J by 2 bases, leaving 12 bases between them. The CDR3 spells CASTEAPTYNEQFF. The CDR3 region has the DNA TGTGCCAGCACGGAAGCGCCCACCTACAATGAGCAGTTCTTC.

This rearrangement joins TRBV3-1 (or the pseudogene TRBV3-2) to TRBJ1-1, with D possibly matching TRBD1 (5 bases). The CDR3 is made up of 15 amino acids. Germline-derived CDR1 and CDR2 are LGHDT and YNNKEL (reference sequence). V was trimmed by 3 bases and J by 4 bases, leaving 15 bases between them. The CDR3, as DNA: TGTGCCAGCAGCCAGCAGGGACGTACGGGCACTGAAGCTTTCTTT. This translates into CASSQQGRTGTEAFF.